This section outlines one TCR beta chain sequence together with its context. The antigen is unknown. Thyroid surgery was performed in patients who had received no treatment beforehand. Per the study methods: CDR3 differences across clinicopathological groups were used to build a distant-metastasis classifier for papillary thyroid cancer. TCRdb re-analyzed the PCR reads through MiXCR. What appears here as the V and J calls and clone size reflects TCRdb's work, not the paper's. The profile shows about 36,000 clones, 20% of them singletons. This entry is derived from a study of metastatic and nonmetastatic thyroid tumors. Overall study context: The comparison covered peripheral blood and tumor or nodule tissue in malignant and benign thyroid patients.

Study-wide results and limits: Relative to benign nodules, malignant thyroid tumors were reportedly characterized by significantly elevated TCR beta diversity in blood and tumor.

CDR3 length equals 14 residues. Trimming pared 1 base from V and 6 bases from J, leaving 13 bases between. Germline CDR1 MNHNS, CDR2 SASEGT. Sample: blood. The rearrangement joins TRBV6-1 to TRBJ2-7; tentative D call: TRBD1 (6 bases). The origin of this receptor is a female donor with papillary thyroid cancer or a benign thyroid nodule (not recorded which). Some clones in this sample may be carry-over from other donors' samples. CDR3 DNA sequence: TGTGCCAGCAGTGAAGTGGCAGGGGACGGCGAGCAGTACTTC. Residues: CASSEVAGDGEQYF.